The next 12 T cell receptor beta chains were all read from a single sample in a study of early T cells in non-severe SARS-CoV-2 infection. From the 5' RACE reads, TCRdb called clonotypes with MiXCR, one entry per CDR3 protein. The profile covers about 85,000 distinct CDR3 sequences, with around an eighth appearing a single time and 6.5% to 9% taken by the ten largest. Sequenced input: whole blood. These receptors were taken from an adult who was a healthcare worker with PCR-confirmed SARS-CoV-2 infection or an uninfected control (not recorded which).

The chain couples TRBV20-1 to TRBJ2-3; D perhaps matches TRBD2 (6 bases). V was clipped by 6 bases and J by 6 bases, with 19 bases between them. Germline loops: CDR1 DFQATT, CDR2 SNEGSKA (reference sequence). The CDR3 consists of 14 residues. The CDR3 sequence: CSATPGGGEDTQYF. CDR3 nucleotides: TGCAGTGCCACCCCCGGGGGAGGCGAGGATACGCAGTATTTT.

This chain connects TRBV4-1 to TRBJ1-4; 8 bases agree with TRBD1. Per germline, CDR1 MGHRA and CDR2 YSYEKL. The V segment lost 4 bases and the J segment 6 bases; nucleotides outside the gene matches: 10. This CDR3 comprises 16 residues. For the CDR3, the DNA is TGCGCCAGCAGCCCTAGCCCCGGGACAGGCGATGAAAAACTGTTTTTT. It codes for CASSPSPGTGDEKLFF.

This clonotype showed up just a few times. V is TRBV30 and J is TRBJ1-1, with D perhaps matching TRBD1 (5 bases). This CDR3 comprises 11 residues. Germline lookup yields CDR1 GTSNPN and CDR2 SVGIG (reference sequence). Trimming took off 8 bases at V and 3 bases at J, with 10 bases between the two ends. Written as DNA, the CDR3 is TGTGCCGGGGGGAGGGACACTGAAGCTTTCTTT. This codes for CAGGRDTEAFF.

This clonotype was observed at least ten times. This chain links TRBV10-2 with TRBJ2-3; D is tentatively TRBD1 or TRBD2 (5 bases each). Germline V gives CDR1 WSHSY, CDR2 SAAADI. Deletions cut 0 bases from V and 2 bases from J, with 12 bases between. CDR3 size: 16 residues. The CDR3 bases are TGCGCCAGCAGTGAGTCCAGGGAGCCCTCCACAGATACGCAGTATTTT. It codes for CASSESREPSTDTQYF.

The J gene is TRBJ2-1, the V gene TRBV6-5; D is perhaps TRBD2 (6 bases). V was cut by 0 bases and J by 6 bases, with 15 bases left in between. CDR1 is MNHEY, CDR2 SVGAGI, per germline. CDR3 length equals 16 residues. This CDR3 is CASSYSYGGFLNEQFF. The CDR3 nucleotides are TGTGCCAGCAGTTACTCTTACGGGGGATTTCTCAATGAGCAGTTCTTC.

The chain links TRBV29-1 to TRBJ2-1, with 7 nucleotides matching TRBD1. Per germline, CDR1 SQVTM and CDR2 ANQGSEA. With 4 bases clipped from V and 3 bases from J, the junction kept 3 bases outside the gene matches. The CDR3 is made up of 13 amino acids. The CDR3: CSVAGTVYNEQFF. CDR3 nucleotide sequence: TGCAGCGTTGCCGGGACAGTCTACAATGAGCAGTTCTTC.

V gene TRBV10-3 combines with J gene TRBJ1-2; D is ambiguous. Germline V lookup: CDR1 ENHRY, CDR2 SYGVKD. The CDR3 contains 14 residues. V lost 5 bases and J lost 0, with 10 bases in between. CDR3: CAISPTLTNYGYTF. The CDR3 DNA is TGTGCCATCAGTCCGACACTTACTAACTATGGCTACACCTTC.

The count of this clonotype is one. The J gene is TRBJ2-3, the V gene TRBV28; no clear D gene. This CDR3 has 13 amino acids. The V gene's germline CDR1 is MDHEN and CDR2 SYDVKM. V was shortened by 6 bases and J by 9 bases, with 16 bases between the two germline ends. The CDR3 protein is CASSLPARKTQYF. For the CDR3, the DNA is TGTGCCAGCAGCCTCCCCGCGAGGAAAACGCAGTATTTT.

V usage is TRBV7-9 and J usage is TRBJ2-3, with 8 bases matching TRBD2. CDR1 and CDR2 from the germline V gene are SEHNR and FQNEAQ (reference sequence). V lost 7 bases and J lost 6; bases outside the gene matches: 12. The CDR3 is 15 residues long. The CDR3 DNA reads TGTGCCAGCACCTCCCAGTCCGGGAGGGTCGATACGCAGTATTTT. It specifies CASTSQSGRVDTQYF.

This clonotype was seen only a few times. In DNA form, the CDR3 reads TGTGCCAGCAGCCAAGATCCCAGGGGCGGCTACACCTTC. Its translation: CASSQDPRGGYTF. V and J are TRBV3-1 and TRBJ1-2, with D possibly matching TRBD1 (6 bases). The V gene's germline CDR1 is LGHDT and CDR2 YNNKEL (reference sequence). Trimming took 0 bases from V and 8 from J, leaving 10 bases between them. The CDR3 is 13 residues long.

The chain has TRBV11-3 and TRBJ2-7, with D tentatively TRBD2 (5 bases). The CDR3 is made up of 13 amino acids. Per germline, CDR1 SGHNT and CDR2 YENEEA. Trimming shortened V by 5 bases and J by 3 bases, and 11 bases separated the two germline ends. The CDR3, as DNA: TGTGCCAGCAGCAGCGGACCGCACTACGAGCAGTACTTC. This encodes CASSSGPHYEQYF.

J is TRBJ2-3 and V is TRBV12-3 or TRBV12-4, with TRBD2 matching over 7 bases. The CDR3 is made up of 14 amino acids. V lost 7 bases to trimming and J lost 3 bases; unmatched junction nucleotides: 7. The CDR3 reads CASTRGGGTDTQYF. As DNA, the CDR3 is TGTGCCAGCACCCGTGGGGGGGGGACAGATACGCAGTATTTT.